This TCR beta chain originates from a study of cytomegalovirus exposure and HLA in healthy donors (dated by TCRdb to about 2017). With respect to the entire study: An earlier analysis of about 560 of the donors reported under 300 Gb of sequence data and roughly 120 million unique TCR beta sequences obtained from around 180 million T cells. An early release covering roughly 600 HLA-typed donors comprised 250 to 350 gigabases of sequencing data and approximately 85 million unique TCR sequences. Among the approximately 420 genotyped donors, approximately 76% belonged to the genetic ancestry cluster associated with self-reported Caucasian donors. The study aimed to test whether cataloging public T cell receptors could reveal signatures of past pathogen exposure. The study profiled the T cell repertoires of about 640 subjects by immunosequencing and related them to cytomegalovirus serostatus. Along with the roughly 700-subject first cohort, a separate validation cohort of over a hundred different subjects was used. The study combined high-throughput TCR immunosequencing, statistical association of individual TCRs with disease status, and machine learning to predict cytomegalovirus infection status. To study patterns of TCR occurrence, a later analysis re-analyzed previously published TCR beta repertoires from under 750 donors and added high-resolution HLA genotyping. In the later analysis, no new phenotypic data were used to find candidate immune exposures; instead, reliance was placed on TCR beta sequences and their occurrence across donors. To decide whether each TCR beta V gene segment behaved as functional or pseudogenic, an earlier analysis of some 600 of the donors relied on high-throughput TCR beta sequencing. Donor age, sex, ethnicity and CMV serostatus were collected together with the repertoire data. In a later genetic analysis, genome-wide SNP genotypes for about 65% of the 666 donors were used, and that subset was treated as a discovery cohort. All discovery cohort repertoires had been generated on a single sequencing platform. Both class I and class II loci were covered by HLA typing, at four-digit resolution. The number of donors typed differed by locus, with about 629-630 for A, B, C, DRB1 and DQB1, roughly 520 for DQA1, nearly 610 for DPA1, and approximately 470 for DPB1. Several DR-DQ haplotypes were handled as single units for association and clustering because linkage in the cohort was strong. Among several hundred genotyped donors of the cohort, an average of roughly 230,000 unique TCR beta nucleotide sequences was sequenced per donor, of which about 19% were non-productive. Findings and caveats that apply to the study as a whole: It was suggested by the authors that the approach could potentially be generalized to other disease states and immunological phenotypes. In vitro tests confirmed that three of the cytomegalovirus-associated TCR beta chains recognize cytomegalovirus antigens. Specific HLA alleles were associated with 15,000 to 20,000 TCR beta sequences at a false discovery rate of 0.05 in a later analysis. The study gave a list of about 160 TCR beta chains associated with cytomegalovirus. In a later analysis, HLA-associated TCR beta chains were found to be more clonally expanded and to have lower generation probabilities than equally common non-associated chains. A further reported finding was that TCR beta sequences accurately predicted the HLA-A and HLA-B alleles for most subjects in the first cohort. The only immune exposure information available for the cohort was CMV serostatus. The cohort was sequenced for TCR beta chains only, and without alpha or paired-chain data the features that could be detected were limited. Sequencing depth was assumed to be roughly uniform across donors in the presence/absence analyses, though that assumption may not hold. A later genetic analysis associated a missense DCLRE1C variant with V-gene and J-gene trimming of TCR beta chains, and an independent cohort replicated the association. Correlated functional status among segregating V segments might reflect linkage disequilibrium, but an unknown experimental factor could not be ruled out. Several of the top co-occurrence clusters appeared to be linked to parvovirus B19, influenza, CMV and Epstein-Barr virus, according to a later analysis. Some 15 rarely observed V segments, including chromosome 9 orphons, were excluded from the earlier analysis of about 600 of the donors because counts were too low. Because some donors lacked HLA typing at each locus, the association tests relied only on the typed subset. Assigning TCR associations to individual alleles was difficult when HLA alleles, especially DR and DQ, strongly co-occurred. A cluster of highly shared sequence variants was judged likely to be a technical artifact of the sequencing pipeline. In an earlier analysis of some 540 of the donors, most TCR beta V segments appeared in productive rearrangements about 87% or about 30% of the time, broadly matching IMGT annotations. Compared with the roughly 720-donor mean, donors in an Asian-associated ancestry cluster had fewer N-insertions in productive TCRs, according to a later genetic analysis. In both the original and validation cohorts, the classifier was reported to diagnose cytomegalovirus status with high specificity and sensitivity. In a later analysis, most CMV-associated TCR beta chains were found to appear HLA-restricted, with HLA associations seemingly driven largely by CMV exposure. In a later analysis, the rate of TCR association differed among HLA loci, with DRB1 alleles having the most associated TCRs and HLA-C alleles having the fewest. The 87-base-pair reads could not distinguish some IMGT-functional V segments, including TRBV6-2 and TRBV6-3, so those segments were excluded. Most TCR sequences were observed very rarely across donors, whereas some public TCRs were present in many individuals.

The library was built by means of the immunoSEQ multiplex PCR assay. A mixture of 60 forward primers for TCR Vbeta segments and 13 reverse primers for TCR Jbeta segments was used in the multiplex PCR. The CDR3 region of rearranged TCR beta genes was amplified from genomic DNA by a multiplex PCR assay. On the Illumina HiSeq System, the amplified TCR beta libraries were sequenced as 87-base-pair reads. The study's own analysis went as follows. A later analysis counted about 76 million unique TCR beta chains across the 666 repertoires, and 10 million to 11 million of these chains were shared by at least two donors. Raw reads were error-corrected and collapsed into unique sequences by a nearest-neighbor algorithm in which closely related sequences were merged to remove PCR and sequencing errors. Alignment of CDR3 sequences to IMGT reference sequences was used to assign V, D and J gene segments. For a sequence to be retained, a match of at least six nucleotides to both a V gene segment and a J gene segment was required. Rearrangements were classified as productive when the CDR3 lacked stop codons and remained in frame with V and J, and all other rearrangements were classified as non-productive. Following IMGT convention, CDR3 was defined as the stretch from the second conserved V-encoded cysteine up to the conserved J-encoded phenylalanine. In an earlier analysis of some 550 of the donors, sequences lacking an unambiguous match to a single V gene segment were excluded. An earlier analysis of a few hundred of the donors called V segments functional above 56.7% productive rearrangements and segregating when the between-donor standard deviation exceeded 5%. To diagnose cytomegalovirus status from the catalog of TCR beta chain sequences, a statistical classification framework was built. In a later analysis, V and J genes were assigned by comparing TCR nucleotide sequences against IMGT/GENE-DB human TR gene sequences. The TCRdist pipeline was used in a later analysis to assign CDR3 sequences and most-parsimonious VDJ recombination scenarios. A later analysis defined each TCR beta chain by its CDR3 amino acid sequence plus V-gene family, and excluded reads lacking a unique V-gene family. In a later analysis, fewer than 650 highly shared, low-generation-probability nucleotide sequences were removed to address suspected cross-contamination and a sequencing artifact. In a later analysis, a clonal expansion index for each public chain was calculated from normalized within-repertoire ranks of inferred template counts. In a later analysis, generation probabilities were computed with a VDJ recombination model fitted to out-of-frame rearrangements, and the resulting probabilities were checked against IGoR. A later analysis scored TCR-TCR, TCR-HLA and TCR-CMV co-occurrence with hypergeometric tests, applying a repertoire-size bias correction to TCR pairs. In a later analysis, false discovery rates were estimated by permuting HLA or CMV assignments 20 times. In a later analysis, co-occurring TCRs were grouped with DBSCAN, and TCRdist sequence similarity was added when clustering was performed within HLA-allele-positive subsets. Co-occurrence clustering excluded repertoires with fewer than 30,000 or more than 120,000 public chains, plus five with anomalous nucleotide sharing. The immuneACCESS repertoire file appears here via TCRdb, limited to in-frame rearrangements. These files lack a portion of the clones; in checked studies, under half of the deficit traces to unresolved V genes, and the cause of the others is not known. The V and J calls and clone size come from that table; D and trimming were worked out from the DNA. The sample records about 160,000 clones, roughly 80% of which are singletons. 2% to 2.5% of the sample rests with the top ten.

The cohort comprised some 680 healthy bone marrow donors. Cohort members were all nominally healthy when sampled, although unrecorded immune exposures were likely present. The donor was CMV seropositive and was included in the group of approximately 300 seropositive cohort members. Each donor provided a peripheral blood sample, and peripheral blood mononuclear cells were used for TCR beta sequencing. The Qiagen DNeasy Blood Extraction Kit was used to extract genomic DNA from the blood cell samples. Here V drops 4 bases and J drops 0 bases, and the junction holds 12 bases not matched to any gene. From the cysteine up to the phenylalanine, the CDR3 has a length of 19 residues. Kept here is only the CDR3 DNA, which spans 57 bases and is read in frame from base 1. CDR1 SGHKS and CDR2 YYEKEE were looked up in the germline V gene (reference sequence). Regarding this clone: Its recognized antigen is unknown. Base qualities are not provided; no much larger clone lies one nucleotide away.

This receptor was identified in a man over 45 in good health and CMV-seropositive. What was sequenced was PBMCs. The chain is assembled from TRBV5-5 and TRBJ2-4; TRBD2 matches 11 bases in the middle. The DNA reads TGTGCCAGCAGCGAGGCACCGGGACTAGCGGAAATAGCCAAAAACATTCAGTACTTC. Its protein reads: CASSEAPGLAEIAKNIQYF.